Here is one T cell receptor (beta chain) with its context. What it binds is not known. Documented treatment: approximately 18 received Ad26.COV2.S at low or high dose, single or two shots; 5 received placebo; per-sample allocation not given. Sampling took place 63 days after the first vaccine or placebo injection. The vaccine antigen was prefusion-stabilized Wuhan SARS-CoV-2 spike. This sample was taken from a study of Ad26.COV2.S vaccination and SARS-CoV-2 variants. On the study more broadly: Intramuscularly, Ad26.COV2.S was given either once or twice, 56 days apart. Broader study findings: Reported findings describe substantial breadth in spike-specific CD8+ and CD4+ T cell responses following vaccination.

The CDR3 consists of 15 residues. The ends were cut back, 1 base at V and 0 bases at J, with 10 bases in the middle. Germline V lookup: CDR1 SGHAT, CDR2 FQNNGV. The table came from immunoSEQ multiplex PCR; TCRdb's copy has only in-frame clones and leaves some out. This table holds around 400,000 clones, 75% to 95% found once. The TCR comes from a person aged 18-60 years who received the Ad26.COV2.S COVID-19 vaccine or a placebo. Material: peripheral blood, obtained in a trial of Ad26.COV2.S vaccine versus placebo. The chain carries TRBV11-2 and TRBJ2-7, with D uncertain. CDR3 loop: CASSLVYRSSYEQYF. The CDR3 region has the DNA TGTGCCAGCAGCTTAGTGTACCGCAGCTCCTACGAGCAGTACTTC. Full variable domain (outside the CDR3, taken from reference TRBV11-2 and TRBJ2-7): EAGVAQSPRYKIIEKRQSVAFWCNPISGHATLYWYQQILGQGPKLLIQFQNNGVVDDSQLPKDRFSAERLKGVDSTLKIQPAKLEDSAVYLCASSLVYRSSYEQYFGPGTRLTVT.